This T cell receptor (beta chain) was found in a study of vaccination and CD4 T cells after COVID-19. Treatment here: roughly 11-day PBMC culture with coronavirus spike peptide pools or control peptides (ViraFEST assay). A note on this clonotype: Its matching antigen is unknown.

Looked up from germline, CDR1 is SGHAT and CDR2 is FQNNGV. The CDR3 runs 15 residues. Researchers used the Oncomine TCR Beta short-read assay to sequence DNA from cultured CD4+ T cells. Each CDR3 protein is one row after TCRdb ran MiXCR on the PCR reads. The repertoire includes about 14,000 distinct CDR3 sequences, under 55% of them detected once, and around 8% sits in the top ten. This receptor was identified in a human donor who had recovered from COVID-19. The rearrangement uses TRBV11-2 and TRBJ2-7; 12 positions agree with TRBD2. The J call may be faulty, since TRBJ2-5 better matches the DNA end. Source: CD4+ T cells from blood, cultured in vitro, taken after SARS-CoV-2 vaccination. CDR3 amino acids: CASSPGTSGLKTQYF. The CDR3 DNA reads TGTGCCAGCAGCCCAGGGACTAGCGGGCTGAAGACCCAGTACTTC.